These T cell receptor beta chains were read from a single sample in a study of cytotoxic CD8 clonotypes in ibrutinib-treated CLL. TCRdb's copy holds only in-frame clones and misses some; the assay was immunoSEQ multiplex PCR. In the table there are around 310,000 clones, about 77% of which are singletons. The starting material was PBMCs, obtained before ibrutinib treatment. These receptors were taken from a human donor with chronic lymphocytic leukemia. The CDR3 runs from the conserved cysteine through the conserved F or W. A D gene is named only where the DNA matches it firmly. Clone size is stated in some rows and not others, as once, few, many or a class when expanded.

>TRBV15|TRBD2|TRBJ2-1|-
TGTGCCACCAGCAGCCGTCTAGCGGCCTCTTACAATGAGCAGTTCTTC
CATSSRLAASYNEQFF
>TRBV30|TRBD1|TRBJ2-7|-
TGTGCCTGGACTGGGACAGAATTCTACGAGCAGTACTTC
CAWTGTEFYEQYF
>TRBV5-6|TRBD1|TRBJ1-2|-
TGTGCCAGCAGCAAAGGGACAGGGGGTTATTCTAACTATGGCTACACCTTC
CASSKGTGGYSNYGYTF
>TRBV28|-|TRBJ2-7|-
TGTGCCAGCAGGGTGAGGAGCTCCTACGAGCAGTACTTC
CASRVRSSYEQYF
>TRBV27|-|TRBJ2-5|-
TGTGCCAGCAGTTTATCAAAGTTCCGGGACAAAGAGACCCAGTACTTC
CASSLSKFRDKETQYF
>TRBV7-2|TRBD2|TRBJ2-1|-
TGTGCCAGCACCTTGATAGCGGGCAGCTCCTACAATGAGCAGTTCTTC
CASTLIAGSSYNEQFF
>TRBV7-6|TRBD1|TRBJ2-1|-
TGTGCCAGCAGCTTATGGACAGGGGGGGTTTCCTACAATGAGCAGTTCTTC
CASSLWTGGVSYNEQFF
>TRBV11-3|TRBD2|TRBJ2-3|-
TGTGCCAGCAGCTTACGGGGTAGCGGGAGGGCCACGGATACGCAGTATTTT
CASSLRGSGRATDTQYF
>TRBV4-3|TRBD2|TRBJ2-7|-
TGCGCCAGCAGCCATTCTGCGAGCGGGAGTGTATACGAGCAGTACTTC
CASSHSASGSVYEQYF
>TRBV5-1|TRBD2|TRBJ2-1|few
TGCGCCAGCAGCTCCAGACTAGCGGGAGGGGATGAGCAGTTCTTC
CASSSRLAGGDEQFF
>TRBV18|-|TRBJ2-1|once
TGTGCCAGCTCACCACCGATCCAGCTCTCCTACAATGAGCAGTTCTTC
CASSPPIQLSYNEQFF
>TRBV29-1|TRBD1|TRBJ1-5|-
TGCAGCGTGACAGGGGGCGATCAGCCCCAGCATTTT
CSVTGGDQPQHF
>TRBV19|TRBD1|TRBJ1-2|-
TGTGCCAGTAGTGTCGGGACAGGGACGCCCGGCTACACCTTC
CASSVGTGTPGYTF
>TRBV4-2|-|TRBJ2-6|once
TGTGCCAGCAGCCAAAGGACAAAAGGTTCTGGGGCCAACGTCCTGACTTTC
CASSQRTKGSGANVLTF
>TRBV28|-|TRBJ2-7|-
TGTGCCAGCAGTGCAGGGGGGGGCTACGAGCAGTACTTC
CASSAGGGYEQYF
>TRBV29-1|-|TRBJ1-1|-
TGCAGCGTTGATTCAATCGTTGGGCCCTTCCCGAGCACTGAAGCTTTCTTT
CSVDSIVGPFPSTEAFF
>TRBV6-5|-|TRBJ2-7|-
TGTGCCAGCAGGGGGGCGGGAGCCCACTCCTACGAGCAGTACTTC
CASRGAGAHSYEQYF
>TRBV14|-|TRBJ2-3|many
TGTGCCAGCAGCCTAGACGCAGAGACGTTACTCACAGATACGCAGTATTTT
CASSLDAETLLTDTQYF
>TRBV9|-|TRBJ1-3|-
TGTGCCAGCAGCGTCACTGGCAGTATAGGAAACACCATATATTTT
CASSVTGSIGNTIYF
>TRBV2|TRBD1|TRBJ2-1|-
TGTGCCAGCAGTATCCGGACAGGGTTAACGGGAGAGACCTACAATGAGCAGTTCTTC
CASSIRTGLTGETYNEQFF
>TRBV5-6|TRBD2|TRBJ2-3|-
TGTGCCAGCAGCAGTCCGGGACTAGCGTTTCATACGCAGTATTTT
CASSSPGLAFHTQYF
>TRBV7-2|-|TRBJ1-2|-
TGTGCCAGCAGCTTAGAATCGTGGTACTATGGCTACACCTTC
CASSLESWYYGYTF
>TRBV30|TRBD1|TRBJ2-7|-
TGTGCCTGGAAGAGGACAGGGAGCTCCTACGAGCAGTACTTC
CAWKRTGSSYEQYF
>TRBV10-3|-|TRBJ1-4|-
TGTGCCATCAGTGACAGGGTCCTGTTTTTT
CAISDRVLFF
>TRBV10-3|-|TRBJ2-3|-
TGTGCCATCAGTGGACTACAAATTACAGATACGCAGTATTTT
CAISGLQITDTQYF
>TRBV4-2|TRBD2|TRBJ2-7|-
TGTGCCAGCAGCCTACGGACTAGGTCCTACGAGCAGTACTTC
CASSLRTRSYEQYF
>TRBV4-3|-|TRBJ2-5|-
TGCGCCAGCAGCCAAGATACCCTTAGCCCGAAGGGGACCCAGTACTTC
CASSQDTLSPKGTQYF
>TRBV11-2|-|TRBJ2-6|-
TGTGCCAGCAGCGTACGCAGCGTCCTGACTTTC
CASSVRSVLTF
>TRBV15|-|TRBJ2-6|-
TGTGCCACCAGCAGTTGGGGGGACTCTGGGGCCAACGTCCTGACTTTC
CATSSWGDSGANVLTF
>TRBV27|TRBD1|TRBJ2-5|-
TGTGCCAGCAGTATGACAGGGGGGAGGTTGCAAGAGACCCAGTACTTC
CASSMTGGRLQETQYF
>TRBV28|TRBD1|TRBJ1-2|-
TGTGCCAGCTCCTTAGGGACAGGACATCGTGGCTACACCTTC
CASSLGTGHRGYTF
>TRBV10-3|TRBD1|TRBJ2-7|-
TGTGCCATCAGTGAGCTAACAGGGGGCAATTACGAGCAGTACTTC
CAISELTGGNYEQYF
>TRBV4-3|-|TRBJ1-2|-
TGCGCCAGCAGCCTCGGACAGACACCCTATGGCTACACCTTC
CASSLGQTPYGYTF
>TRBV19|TRBD1|TRBJ1-1|-
TGTGCCAGTAGTATAGAACTTCGGACAGGGTATATGGCTGAAGCTTTCTTT
CASSIELRTGYMAEAFF
>TRBV29-1|-|TRBJ1-1|-
TGCAGCGTCGAAGGGACTTTATACACTGAAGCTTTCTTT
CSVEGTLYTEAFF
>TRBV30|TRBD2|TRBJ2-5|-
TGTGCCTGGAGTGATGCGGGAGGGTGGGCAAAAGAGACCCAGTACTTC
CAWSDAGGWAKETQYF
>TRBV7-2|TRBD2|TRBJ2-7|few
TGTGCCAGCAGCTACTCTAGCGGGAGAGACTACGAGCAGTACTTC
CASSYSSGRDYEQYF
>TRBV5-4|-|TRBJ2-2|-
TGTGCCAGCAGCTTGGAGCCGGACACCGGGGAGCTGTTTTTT
CASSLEPDTGELFF
>TRBV4-3|TRBD2|TRBJ2-7|-
TGCGCCAGCAGCCAATGGGGGGAGGGACTAGCGGGAGAGCAGTACTTC
CASSQWGEGLAGEQYF
>TRBV20-1|-|TRBJ2-4|once
TGCAGTGCGGGAGGAGCCATTCAGTACTTC
CSAGGAIQYF
>TRBV28|-|TRBJ2-7|-
TGTGCCAGCAATTCGGGAGCCTTGTACGAGCAGTACTTC
CASNSGALYEQYF
>TRBV5-1|TRBD1|TRBJ2-2|few
TGCGCCAGCAGCACCACGACAGGGATGACTGACGGGGAGCTGTTTTTT
CASSTTTGMTDGELFF
>TRBV18|-|TRBJ2-3|-
TGTGCCAGCTCACCACAAGATACGCAGTATTTT
CASSPQDTQYF
>TRBV12-5|-|TRBJ1-1|-
TGTGCTAGTGGTTTGGAACAGTGGACTGCGGGGTACACTGAAGCTTTCTTT
CASGLEQWTAGYTEAFF
>TRBV10-3|-|TRBJ2-3|-
TGTGCCATCGCGGGACACCAAGAATCCACAGATACGCAGTATTTT
CAIAGHQESTDTQYF
>TRBV7-9|-|TRBJ1-2|-
TGTGCCAGCAGCTTAGAAATCATCGGTGGCTACACCTTC
CASSLEIIGGYTF